The T cell receptor (beta chain) described here comes from a study of blood T cell repertoires in COVID-19. At the level of the study: From the United States, Italy and Spain came samples of acute and convalescent COVID-19. T cells, B-cell-depleted T cells, or PBMCs supplied cDNA or gDNA.

V was pared by 0 bases and J by 7 bases, with 10 bases between. Per germline, CDR1 MNHNY and CDR2 SVGAGI (reference sequence). CDR3 length: 15 residues. The table came from immunoSEQ multiplex PCR; TCRdb's copy has only in-frame clones and leaves some out. The sample has more than 150,000 clones, 70% to 90% seen once. This clone is a singleton in its sample. Material for sequencing was peripheral blood. The origin of this receptor is a man between 45 and 60 years old with active or convalescent COVID-19. The J gene is TRBJ1-6, the V gene TRBV6-6, with a possible D match to TRBD1 (5 bases). The CDR3 nucleotides are TGTGCCAGCAGTTACTCCCCAGGGAGGAATTCACCCCTCCACTTT. It codes for CASSYSPGRNSPLHF.